This T cell receptor beta chain was sequenced for a study of vaccination and CD4 T cells after COVID-19. Cultured CD4+ T cell DNA was sequenced using the Oncomine TCR Beta short-read assay. Each CDR3 protein is one row after TCRdb ran MiXCR on the PCR reads. The table records just under 20,000 distinct CDR3 sequences, 42% of them present only once. The CDR3 covers 12 residues. Germline-derived CDR1 and CDR2 are MNHEY and SMNVEV (reference sequence). Trimming pared 6 bases from V and 4 bases from J, leaving 6 bases between. Treatment: roughly 11-day PBMC culture with coronavirus spike peptide pools or control peptides (ViraFEST assay). About this clonotype itself: The antigen is unknown.

This chain links TRBV27 with TRBJ2-2; D is uncertain. This receptor was identified in a human donor who received a COVID-19 vaccine. The material sequenced was CD4+ T cells from blood, cultured in vitro, taken before SARS-CoV-2 vaccination. CDR3 sequence reads: CASSRTTGELFF. CDR3 DNA: TGTGCCAGCAGCCGGACCACCGGGGAGCTGTTTTTT.